One and the same sample provided the 21 T cell receptor beta chains below, sequenced in a study of blood T cell repertoires in COVID-19. The repertoire was sequenced with immunoSEQ multiplex PCR; TCRdb's copy has only in-frame clones and lacks some. Of roughly 160,000 clones detected, approximately 84% appear once; the ten largest clones hold approximately 14%. The specimen was peripheral blood. Receptors originate from a man younger than 35 with active or convalescent COVID-19.

The gene calls are TRBV5-1 and TRBJ2-2; 11 bases are a match to TRBD1. The length of the CDR3 is 18 residues. J lost 5 bases, V lost 5 bases, and 14 bases had no gene match. Per the germline V gene, CDR1 is SGHRS and CDR2 is YFSETQ. CDR3 loop: CASSQRVGQGVGTGELFF. The DNA for the CDR3 is TGCGCCAGCAGTCAACGTGTGGGACAGGGGGTAGGAACCGGGGAGCTGTTTTTT.

The chain links TRBV4-3 to TRBJ2-7, with 8 bases lining up with TRBD2. The trim removed 0 bases at V and 2 bases at J, leaving 6 bases unmatched. Germline loops: CDR1 LGHNA, CDR2 YSLEER. The CDR3 loop spans 16 amino acids. The CDR3 DNA reads TGCGCCAGCAGCCAAGATCGGGGCGGGGGGCCCTACGAGCAGTACTTC. Protein: CASSQDRGGGPYEQYF.

The chain couples TRBV6-5 to TRBJ2-7, with 10 bases identical to TRBD1. V gave up 8 bases and J gave up 7 bases; unmatched junction bases: 11. Germline CDR1 MNHEY, CDR2 SVGAGI. This CDR3 comprises 14 residues. CDR3 DNA sequence: TGTGCCAGCGAACCGGGACAGGGGTTTGAGGAGCAGTACTTC. Translated, it gives CASEPGQGFEEQYF.

Points on this clone: Relative to the germline gene, one junction end is altered; a read error may explain this. This chain uses TRBV4-2 with TRBJ2-3, with a tentative D call TRBD2 (6 bases). The germline CDR1 and CDR2 sequences are LGHNA and YNFKEQ. This CDR3 is built from 17 residues. CDR3 nucleotide sequence: TGTGCCACCAGCGATTGGACCGGGACCGCGGGGACAGATACGCAGTATTTT. It codes for CATSDWTGTAGTDTQYF.

The rearrangement uses TRBV19 and TRBJ2-7; TRBD1 matches at 10 bases. Unmatched junction bases numbered 8, after V lost 4 bases and J lost 5 bases. The CDR3 covers 15 residues. Germline values: CDR1 LNHDA, CDR2 SQIVND (reference sequence). The CDR3: CASSKPGQGFNEQYF. The CDR3 nucleotides are TGTGCCAGTAGTAAACCGGGACAGGGGTTCAACGAGCAGTACTTC.

The chain links TRBV7-9 to TRBJ1-1; D remains ambiguous. Germline-derived CDR1 and CDR2 are SEHNR and FQNEAQ (reference sequence). The CDR3 is made up of 17 amino acids. With 2 bases removed from V and 0 bases from J, the gap between germline ends came to 16 bases. CDR3 coding DNA: TGTGCCAGCAGCTTAAGAAGGAGCGGTAAGGTGAACACTGAAGCTTTCTTT. Protein sequence: CASSLRRSGKVNTEAFF.

The CDR3 protein is CASSSGQATNEKLFF. DNA for the CDR3: TGTGCCAGCAGCTCCGGACAGGCAACTAATGAAAAACTGTTTTTT. V and J are TRBV7-3 and TRBJ1-4; TRBD1 agrees at 7 bases. The CDR3 extends over 15 amino acids. V was clipped by 4 bases and J by 0 bases; unmatched bases: 2. Germline V lookup: CDR1 SGHTA, CDR2 FQGTGA.

The chain recombines TRBV7-8 with TRBJ2-5; D unresolved. The CDR3 loop spans 16 amino acids. V lost 5 bases, J lost 5 bases, and 21 bases lay in between. Looked up from germline, CDR1 is SGHVS and CDR2 is FQNEAQ. The CDR3 is CASSLNLPGPDETQYF. The DNA of the CDR3 is TGTGCCAGCAGCCTCAATCTACCGGGTCCGGATGAGACCCAGTACTTC.

The chain joins TRBV28 to TRBJ2-7; tentatively, D is TRBD2 (6 bases). Germline values: CDR1 MDHEN, CDR2 SYDVKM. V was trimmed by 8 bases and J by 13 bases, leaving 27 bases between them. This CDR3 comprises 14 residues. The CDR3: CASSRGGPQVHNYF. CDR3 nucleotides: TGTGCCAGCTCGAGGGGAGGCCCCCAGGTTCATAATTACTTC. Full variable domain (rest looked up from reference TRBV28 and TRBJ2-7): DVKVTQSSRYLVKRTGEKVFLECVQDMDHENMFWYRQDPGLGLRLIYFSYDVKMKEKGDIPEGYSVSREKKERFSLILESASTNQTSMYLCASSRGGPQVHNYFGPGTRLTVT.

The chain has TRBV30 and TRBJ1-5, with 9 bases aligning to TRBD1. This CDR3 has 14 residues. V shed 5 bases and J 1 base; nucleotides not matched to a gene: 3. Germline CDR1 GTSNPN, CDR2 SVGIG (reference sequence). The CDR3 here is CAWGQGLSNQPQHF. DNA for the CDR3: TGTGCCTGGGGACAGGGGCTAAGCAATCAGCCCCAGCATTTT.

The chain links TRBV4-3 to TRBJ1-6; D gene uncertain. V was clipped by 1 base and J by 2 bases, with 6 bases between them. Germline CDR1 and CDR2: LGHNA and YSLEER. This CDR3 region has 15 residues. CDR3 in DNA: TGCGCCAGCAGCCAAGGGCAGACCTATAATTCACCCCTCCACTTT. Amino acids: CASSQGQTYNSPLHF.

The chain carries TRBV7-7 and TRBJ2-7; 7 bases agree with TRBD1. The CDR3 loop spans 15 amino acids. With 5 bases clipped from V and 2 bases from J, the junction kept 9 bases outside the gene matches. CDR1 and CDR2 (germline): SSHAT, FNYEAQ (reference sequence). The CDR3 nucleotides are TGTGCCAGCAGCCCCGGGACAGCGTATACCTACGAGCAGTACTTC. Protein sequence: CASSPGTAYTYEQYF. Together with reference TRBV7-7 and TRBJ2-7, the CDR3 gives the full variable domain: GAGVSQSPRYKVTKRGQDVTLRCDPISSHATLYWYQQALGQGPEFLTYFNYEAQPDKSGLPSDRFSAERPEGSISTLTIQRTEQRDSAMYRCASSPGTAYTYEQYFGPGTRLTVT.

This chain connects TRBV3-1 (or the pseudogene TRBV3-2) to TRBJ1-2; 8 nucleotides line up with TRBD1. With V trimmed by 1 base and J by 3 bases, 4 bases remained unmatched. This CDR3 spans 15 amino acids. Germline-derived CDR1 and CDR2 are LGHDT and YNNKEL (reference sequence). CDR3 sequence: CASSQGQGIYYGYTF. The DNA for the CDR3 is TGTGCCAGCAGCCAAGGACAGGGGATTTACTATGGCTACACCTTC.

This chain joins TRBV4-3 and TRBJ1-6; TRBD1 aligns across 7 bases. This CDR3 region has 18 residues. With 0 bases clipped from V and 8 bases from J, the junction kept 13 bases outside the gene matches. Germline assignment: CDR1 LGHNA and CDR2 YSLEER. The CDR3, as DNA: TGCGCCAGCAGCCAAGACAGCTCAGGGGGGATGTTTTATTCACCCCTCCACTTT. It codes for CASSQDSSGGMFYSPLHF.

The sample holds a few counts of this clone. J is TRBJ2-1 and V is TRBV11-1; 8 bases are shared with TRBD1. Germline lookup yields CDR1 SGHAT and CDR2 FQDESV (reference sequence). The CDR3 contains 13 residues. J lost 12 bases, V lost 5 bases, and 9 bases had no gene match. The CDR3 region has the DNA TGTGCCAGCAGCGACGACAGGGGCCTCGTGCAGTTCTTC. It specifies CASSDDRGLVQFF.

This CDR3 reads CASSRDRGGNEQFF. The CDR3 DNA sequence: TGTGCCAGCAGCCGTGACAGGGGCGGCAATGAGCAGTTCTTC. The gene calls are TRBV6-6 and TRBJ2-1; 8 bases fit TRBD1. Trimming took 6 bases from V and 6 from J; bases not matched to a gene: 7. The CDR3 has 14 amino acids. Germline loops: CDR1 MNHNY, CDR2 SVGAGI (reference sequence).

The V and J genes are TRBV12-3 or TRBV12-4 and TRBJ1-1, with 7 bases fitting TRBD1. Germline trimming cut 6 bases from V and 3 bases from J; bases unmatched to any gene: 4. This CDR3 spans 13 amino acids. The DNA of the CDR3 is TGTGCCAGCAGAAGACAGGGCCACACTGAAGCTTTCTTT. Protein sequence: CASRRQGHTEAFF.

The chain combines TRBV14 with TRBJ1-2; D is unresolved. The CDR3 extends over 13 amino acids. V was pared by 5 bases and J by 3 bases, with 10 bases between. From germline, CDR1 is SGHDN and CDR2 FVKESK. The CDR3 spells CASSKADYYGYTF. CDR3 in DNA: TGTGCCAGCAGCAAGGCGGATTACTATGGCTACACCTTC.

The J gene is TRBJ2-5, the V gene TRBV5-6; D unresolved. From germline, CDR1 is SGHDT and CDR2 YYEEEE. The CDR3 length is 12 residues. Trimming removed 4 bases at V and 5 bases at J, with 9 bases between. Written as DNA, the CDR3 is TGTGCCAGCAGCCTCGCACTGGAGACCCAGTACTTC. This codes for CASSLALETQYF.

The rearrangement links TRBV3-1 (or the pseudogene TRBV3-2) to TRBJ1-2; D perhaps matches TRBD1 (5 bases). The germline V gene has CDR1 LGHDT and CDR2 YNNKEL (reference sequence). The CDR3 has 14 residues. The V end was cut by 1 base, the J end by 7 bases, with 13 bases between. The DNA of the CDR3 is TGTGCCAGCAGCCAAGGGGGGAGGCGTAGTGGCTACACCTTC. It specifies CASSQGGRRSGYTF.

This clone was recorded a few times. This rearrangement joins TRBV27 to TRBJ1-2; D is possibly TRBD1 (6 bases). The V end lost 4 bases, the J end lost 4 bases, and 13 bases lay between the germline ends. There are 14 residues in the CDR3. CDR1 is MNHEY, CDR2 SMNVEV, per germline (reference sequence). This CDR3 is CASSWSGAGYGYTF. The CDR3 DNA follows: TGTGCCAGCAGTTGGTCAGGGGCCGGCTATGGCTACACCTTC.